These 4 T cell receptor beta chains were all obtained from the same sample, sequenced in a study of blood T cell repertoires in COVID-19. The data were produced by immunoSEQ multiplex PCR, yet TCRdb's version contains in-frame clones alone and is incomplete. The repertoire holds some 300,000 clones, with about 89% as singletons. Sample: PBMCs or T cells enriched from blood (not recorded which). The receptors derive from a woman aged 40 to 50 who had recovered from COVID-19.

DNA of the CDR3: TGTGCCAGCAGTTTTTCGACAGGGGCTTACTATGGCTACACCTTC. It is translated as CASSFSTGAYYGYTF. The chain combines TRBV27 with TRBJ1-2; TRBD1 matches 8 bases. CDR1 and CDR2 (germline): MNHEY, SMNVEV (reference sequence). J lost 3 bases, V lost 3 bases, and 6 bases had no gene match. The length of the CDR3 is 15 residues.

The V gene is TRBV3-1 (or the pseudogene TRBV3-2), the J gene TRBJ2-3; 8 positions match TRBD2. V lost 4 bases and J lost 9; bases outside the gene matches: 6. There are 13 residues in the CDR3. Germline lookup yields CDR1 LGHDT and CDR2 YNNKEL (reference sequence). The CDR3 DNA is TGTGCCAGCAGCCCGGGGGGGGGCGGCACGCAGTATTTT. Translation: CASSPGGGGTQYF.

In the case of this clone: This same CDR3 is encoded by further DNA sequences in the sample. The chain has TRBV5-1 and TRBJ1-5; 8 bases line up with TRBD1. This CDR3 has 14 residues. The J segment lost 6 bases and the V segment lost 4 bases, leaving 6 bases of the junction unmatched. Per germline, CDR1 SGHRS and CDR2 YFSETQ. The CDR3 sequence is CASSPGQGGQPQHF. CDR3 sequence (DNA): TGCGCCAGCAGCCCTGGACAGGGCGGTCAGCCCCAGCATTTT.

The chain uses TRBV11-3 and TRBJ2-5, with 8 positions matching TRBD1. The ends lost 3 bases at V and 3 bases at J; junction bases unmatched: 0. CDR1 is SGHNT, CDR2 YENEEA, per germline. The CDR3 sequence is 13 residues long. CDR3 residues: CASSLDREETQYF. The CDR3 nucleotides read TGTGCCAGCAGCTTGGACAGGGAAGAGACCCAGTACTTC. Together with reference TRBV11-3 and TRBJ2-5, the CDR3 gives the full variable domain: EAGVVQSPRYKIIEKKQPVAFWCNPISGHNTLYWYLQNLGQGPELLIRYENEEAVDDSQLPKDRFSAERLKGVDSTLKIQPAELGDSAVYLCASSLDREETQYFGPGTRLLVL.